This T cell receptor (beta chain) emerged from a study of cytomegalovirus exposure and HLA in healthy donors. Primers: 60 Vbeta forward and 13 Jbeta reverse. Sequencing used immunoSEQ multiplex PCR; TCRdb keeps in-frame clones, though not all of them. The table lists around 150,000 clones, about 78% of them singletons, with 3.5% to 5% in the top ten. Trimming cost V 4 bases and J 2 bases, with 13 bases left between them. The CDR3 extends over 15 amino acids. Germline V gene data show CDR1 as SGHRS and CDR2 as YFSETQ. Sequencing was carried out using PBMCs. The receptor was isolated from a man between 18 and 29 years old in good health and CMV-seronegative. V gene TRBV5-1 combines with J gene TRBJ1-5, with a weak D call TRBD1 (6 bases). CDR3 protein: CASSAGGGGNQPQHF. As DNA, the CDR3 is TGCGCCAGCAGCGCTGGAGGGGGGGGCAATCAGCCCCAGCATTTT.